The next 8 T cell receptor beta chains were all read from a single sample in a study of blood T cell repertoires in COVID-19. The data were produced by immunoSEQ multiplex PCR, yet TCRdb's version contains in-frame clones alone and is incomplete. The data contain about 50,000 clones, approximately 85% of them singletons. The sequencing sample was made of peripheral blood. The origin of the receptors is a woman aged 55-75 years with acute or convalescent COVID-19.

This clone was seen only a few times. The chain combines TRBV5-5 with TRBJ2-7; 10 bases agree with TRBD2. The germline gives CDR1 SGHKS, CDR2 YYEKEE (reference sequence). The CDR3 is made up of 15 amino acids. J was trimmed by 1 base and V by 1 base; bases with no gene match: 2. CDR3 nucleotide sequence: TGTGCCAGCAGCTTGTCTAGCGGGAGTTCCTACGAGCAGTACTTC. This gives the protein CASSLSSGSSYEQYF. The full variable domain, with the rest looked up from reference TRBV5-5 and TRBJ2-7, is DAGVTQSPTHLIKTRGQQVTLRCSPISGHKSVSWYQQVLGQGPQFIFQYYEKEERGRGNFPDRFSARQFPNYSSELNVNALLLGDSALYLCASSLSSGSSYEQYFGPGTRLTVT.

The chain couples TRBV6-6 to TRBJ1-1, with D possibly matching TRBD1 (5 bases). Germline lookup yields CDR1 MNHNY and CDR2 SVGAGI (reference sequence). V was shortened by 6 bases and J by 4 bases, with 12 bases between the two germline ends. The CDR3 loop spans 13 amino acids. As DNA, the CDR3 is TGTGCCAGCAGCCTCTTCGGGGGCACTGAAGCTTTCTTT. This gives the protein CASSLFGGTEAFF.

The sample holds one count of this clone. The chain combines TRBV30 with TRBJ2-3; 15 nucleotides align to TRBD2. The V and J ends lost 1 base and 3 bases, in that order; junction bases with no gene match: 5. There are 17 residues in the CDR3. The germline V gene encodes CDR1 GTSNPN and CDR2 SVGIG (reference sequence). The chain's CDR3 is CAWSDRTSGRGTDTQYF. DNA for the CDR3: TGTGCCTGGAGTGACCGGACTAGCGGGAGGGGAACAGATACGCAGTATTTT. The full variable domain, its missing parts supplied by reference TRBV30 and TRBJ2-3, is SQTIHQWPATLVQPVGSPLSLECTVEGTSNPNLYWYRQAAGRGLQLLFYSVGIGQISSEVPQNLSASRPQDRQFILSSKKLLLSDSGFYLCAWSDRTSGRGTDTQYFGPGTRLTVL.

The J gene is TRBJ1-1, the V gene TRBV30; possible D gene TRBD1, 5 bases. In germline, CDR1 is GTSNPN, CDR2 SVGIG (reference sequence). The V gene lost 3 bases and the J gene lost 4 bases, with 18 bases spanning the gap. The CDR3 covers 15 residues. CDR3 protein: CAWRPGGTLGTEAFF. The DNA of the CDR3 is TGTGCCTGGAGGCCCGGGGGGACCCTGGGCACTGAAGCTTTCTTT. The whole variable domain, filled in from reference TRBV30 and TRBJ1-1, reads SQTIHQWPATLVQPVGSPLSLECTVEGTSNPNLYWYRQAAGRGLQLLFYSVGIGQISSEVPQNLSASRPQDRQFILSSKKLLLSDSGFYLCAWRPGGTLGTEAFFGQGTRLTVV.

This chain links TRBV28 with TRBJ2-3; D is unresolved. CDR1 and CDR2 from the germline V gene are MDHEN and SYDVKM. Between the trimmed V and J ends, which lost 2 bases and 2 bases, there was a span of 8 bases. The CDR3 extends over 14 amino acids. The CDR3 sequence: CASSLGRLTDTQYF. The DNA of the CDR3 is TGTGCCAGCAGTTTAGGCAGGCTCACAGATACGCAGTATTTT. The full variable domain, rest sourced from reference TRBV28 and TRBJ2-3, is DVKVTQSSRYLVKRTGEKVFLECVQDMDHENMFWYRQDPGLGLRLIYFSYDVKMKEKGDIPEGYSVSREKKERFSLILESASTNQTSMYLCASSLGRLTDTQYFGPGTRLTVL.

This clone has a handful of counts. The rearrangement links TRBV2 to TRBJ1-5; 7 nucleotides match TRBD1. Per germline, CDR1 SNHLY and CDR2 FYNNEI. V was clipped by 6 bases and J by 2 bases; unmatched bases: 4. There are 14 residues in the CDR3. This CDR3 reads CASSGGTGNQPQHF. The CDR3 DNA sequence: TGTGCCAGCAGCGGCGGGACAGGCAATCAGCCCCAGCATTTT.

The chain uses TRBV2 and TRBJ2-3; 10 positions agree with TRBD2. Germline-derived CDR1 and CDR2 are SNHLY and FYNNEI. V was pared by 4 bases and J by 1 base, with 2 bases of the junction left unmatched. This CDR3 contains 15 residues. For the CDR3, the DNA is TGTGCCAGCAGTGCCGGGACTAGCGGCACAGATACGCAGTATTTT. It encodes CASSAGTSGTDTQYF.

J is TRBJ1-2 and V is TRBV29-1; 10 bases are shared with TRBD1. CDR1 SQVTM and CDR2 ANQGSEA come from the germline V gene. The J segment lost 4 bases and the V segment lost 4 bases, leaving 9 bases of the junction unmatched. The CDR3 runs 15 residues. As DNA, the CDR3 is TGCAGCGTTGGGACCGGGACAGGGGAAGCCTATGGCTACACCTTC. Translation gives CSVGTGTGEAYGYTF.